Given below is one TCR beta chain in context. The antigen is unknown. Naive CD8 cells were CD45RO-negative, positively selected for CCR7, excluding terminally differentiated effector memory CD45RA+ cells. The sample comes from a study of shared clonotypes between healthy human individuals. Study-level findings and limits: Across subsets, estimated richness was generally greater for naive than for memory populations.

Here immunoSEQ multiplex PCR was the method, and the copy in TCRdb shows in-frame clones only, minus some. The sample has approximately 720,000 clones, 92% seen once. The TCR comes from a man in his thirties or forties in good health. The sample consisted of naive CD8+ T cells sorted from blood.

Written as DNA, the CDR3 is TGCAGCGTTGAATTGGCAGGGAATAATGAAAAACTGTTTTTT. It translates to CSVELAGNNEKLFF. The chain is built from TRBV29-1 and TRBJ1-4; a possible D gene is TRBD1 (5 bases). This CDR3 has 14 amino acids. Germline V gene lookup returns CDR1 SQVTM and CDR2 ANQGSEA. The V gene lost 2 bases and the J gene lost 4 bases, with 11 bases spanning the gap.